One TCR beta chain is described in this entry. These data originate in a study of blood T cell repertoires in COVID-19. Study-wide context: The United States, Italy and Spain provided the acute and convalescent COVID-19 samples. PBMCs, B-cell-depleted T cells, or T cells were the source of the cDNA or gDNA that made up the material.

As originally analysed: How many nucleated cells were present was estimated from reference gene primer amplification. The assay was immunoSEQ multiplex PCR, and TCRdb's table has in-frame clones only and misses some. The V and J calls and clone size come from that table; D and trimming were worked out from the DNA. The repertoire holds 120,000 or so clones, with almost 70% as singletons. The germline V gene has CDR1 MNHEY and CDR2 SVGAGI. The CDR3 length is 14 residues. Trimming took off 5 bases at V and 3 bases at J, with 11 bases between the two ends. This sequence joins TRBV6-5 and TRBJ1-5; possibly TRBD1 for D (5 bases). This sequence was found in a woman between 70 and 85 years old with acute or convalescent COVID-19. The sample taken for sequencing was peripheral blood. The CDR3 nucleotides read TGTGCCAGCAGTACGCAGGGTACCAATCAGCCCCAGCATTTT. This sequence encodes CASSTQGTNQPQHF.